This passage covers 26 T cell receptor beta chains from one sample sequenced in a study of T-cell memory formation after mild COVID-19. One entry per CDR3 protein, called by TCRdb with MiXCR from the 5' RACE reads. The data contain approximately 410,000 distinct CDR3 sequences, 23% of them seen just once; the ten biggest clones take up around 13%. The sequenced material came from PBMCs or a T cell subset sorted from them (not recorded which). The receptors come from an adult woman who had mild COVID-19 (a few samples of this study predate the infection). Cell type and time point are not known.

Only a few counts were recorded for this clonotype. This CDR3 reads CASSYTGQSFHQSSYNEQFF. CDR3 bases: TGTGCCAGCAGTTACACGGGACAGTCGTTCCATCAGAGCTCCTACAATGAGCAGTTCTTC. The chain carries TRBV6-2 or TRBV6-3 and TRBJ2-1; 7 nucleotides align to TRBD1. The V gene end was trimmed by 2 bases and the J gene end by 0 bases; junction bases not matched to a gene: 16. Germline V gene data show CDR1 as MNHEY and CDR2 as SVGEGT. The CDR3 loop spans 20 amino acids.

This clonotype came up a few times. The gene calls are TRBV4-1 and TRBJ2-7, with 7 nucleotides matching TRBD1. The CDR3 is 14 amino acids. The ends lost 3 bases at V and 7 bases at J; junction bases unmatched: 9. CDR1 MGHRA and CDR2 YSYEKL come from the germline V gene. The CDR3 DNA follows: TGCGCCAGCAGCCACCCCCGAGGGGGCGTGGAGCAGTACTTC. Encoded protein: CASSHPRGGVEQYF.

V usage is TRBV5-1 and J usage is TRBJ1-1; D remains ambiguous. The CDR3 has 13 residues. V shed 5 bases and J shed 5 bases, with 13 bases lying between them. CDR1 and CDR2 from the germline V gene are SGHRS and YFSETQ. DNA for the CDR3: TGCGCCAGCAGTCTTGAACGGAGAACTGAAGCTTTCTTT. Translation gives CASSLERRTEAFF.

This clonotype occurred a few times. The chain couples TRBV7-2 to TRBJ2-7; TRBD2 is a possible D gene (6 bases). The CDR3 has 15 amino acids. Germline CDR1 SGHTA, CDR2 FQGNSA. The V and J ends lost 2 bases and 2 bases respectively, with 13 bases between them. The CDR3 bases are TGTGCCAGCAGCTTATTTGGCGGGATCCCCTACGAGCAGTACTTC. As protein: CASSLFGGIPYEQYF. Drawing the rest from reference TRBV7-2 and TRBJ2-7, the complete variable domain is GAGVSQSPSNKVTEKGKDVELRCDPISGHTALYWYRQSLGQGLEFLIYFQGNSAPDKSGLPSDRFSAERTGGSVSTLTIQRTQQEDSAVYLCASSLFGGIPYEQYFGPGTRLTVT.

This clonotype has only a few counts. This sequence joins TRBV5-1 and TRBJ1-1; D perhaps matches TRBD1 (6 bases). The CDR3 runs 14 residues. The germline gives CDR1 SGHRS, CDR2 YFSETQ. Trimming removed 0 bases from V and 7 bases from J, with 13 bases in between. CDR3 sequence (DNA): TGCGCCAGCAGCTTGGAATCAGGGGTTGTTGAAGCTTTCTTT. This encodes CASSLESGVVEAFF.

The chain links TRBV10-3 to TRBJ1-2, with D hard to call. The CDR3 extends over 13 amino acids. The germline gives CDR1 ENHRY, CDR2 SYGVKD. V lost 0 bases to trimming and J lost 4 bases, with 6 bases between them. CDR3 sequence (DNA): TGTGCCATCAGTGAGTCGGCCTTCTATGGCTACACCTTC. Translating gives CAISESAFYGYTF.

CDR3 region: CSVGQEGLSTGELFF. Here the CDR3 DNA reads TGCAGCGTTGGCCAGGAGGGTTTGAGCACCGGGGAGCTGTTTTTT. J is TRBJ2-2 and V is TRBV29-1; TRBD2 might be the D (6 bases). The CDR3 extends over 15 amino acids. V shed 4 bases and J shed 4 bases, with 16 bases lying between them. Germline assignment: CDR1 SQVTM and CDR2 ANQGSEA.

V usage is TRBV15 and J usage is TRBJ1-1; D is undetermined. This CDR3 has 14 residues. The V and J ends lost 1 base and 3 bases respectively, with 9 bases between them. Germline V gene lookup returns CDR1 LNHNV and CDR2 YYDKDF (reference sequence). This CDR3 reads CATSRGNSHTEAFF. For the CDR3, the DNA is TGTGCCACCAGCAGAGGCAACAGCCACACTGAAGCTTTCTTT.

V usage is TRBV7-8 and J usage is TRBJ2-2, with D possibly matching TRBD2 (6 bases). Germline V gives CDR1 SGHVS, CDR2 FQNEAQ. This CDR3 contains 16 residues. V was clipped by 2 bases and J by 1 base, with 11 bases between them. The CDR3 is CASSLISGVNTGELFF. CDR3 sequence (DNA): TGTGCCAGCAGCTTAATATCGGGGGTGAACACCGGGGAGCTGTTTTTT.

The rearrangement links TRBV6-4 to TRBJ2-5; D remains ambiguous. Deletions cut 4 bases from V and 5 bases from J, with 11 bases between. The V gene's germline CDR1 is MRHNA and CDR2 SNTAGT. The CDR3 is made up of 13 amino acids. The CDR3 region has the DNA TGTGCCAGCAGTGGACGCTCGGGCGAGACCCAGTACTTC. This translates into CASSGRSGETQYF.

The V and J genes are TRBV20-1 and TRBJ2-7; D is unclear. V lost 0 bases and J lost 0, with 15 bases in between. This CDR3 is built from 16 residues. Germline CDR1 DFQATT, CDR2 SNEGSKA (reference sequence). CDR3 DNA sequence: TGCAGTGCTAGAGATTACGGGCTGGCGGTCTCCTACGAGCAGTACTTC. It translates to CSARDYGLAVSYEQYF.

The CDR3 DNA sequence: TGTGCCAGCAGACAACTAGCGGGAGGCTACACCGGGGAGCTGTTTTTT. Its translation: CASRQLAGGYTGELFF. This chain links TRBV28 with TRBJ2-2, with 12 bases that match TRBD2. The V gene end was trimmed by 6 bases and the J gene end by 3 bases; junction bases not matched to a gene: 5. The CDR3 length is 16 residues. CDR1 is MDHEN and CDR2 is SYDVKM in the germline V gene.

This chain joins TRBV7-3 and TRBJ2-1; D possibly uses TRBD1 or TRBD2 (6 bases each). The germline gives CDR1 SGHTA, CDR2 FQGTGA. The CDR3 sequence is 15 residues long. Deletions cut 0 bases from V and 9 bases from J, with 15 bases between. This CDR3 is CASSLTSRGRREQFF. Written as DNA, the CDR3 is TGTGCCAGCAGCTTAACTTCGAGGGGGAGGCGTGAGCAGTTCTTC.

This clonotype was seen a handful of times. This chain uses TRBV29-1 with TRBJ2-3; D gene uncertain. CDR3 size: 16 residues. Germline V lookup: CDR1 SQVTM, CDR2 ANQGSEA. Trimming pared 6 bases from V and 1 base from J, leaving 20 bases between. CDR3 sequence: CSVRFDSSRRTDTQYF. Here the CDR3 DNA reads TGCAGCGTCCGATTCGACTCTTCACGACGCACAGATACGCAGTATTTT.

The genes are TRBV23-1 and TRBJ2-2; D possibly corresponds to TRBD1 (8 bases). TRBV23-1 is an ORF, and what it does is uncertain. This CDR3 comprises 16 residues. V shed 8 bases and J shed 3 bases, with 19 bases lying between them. The CDR3 region has the DNA TGCGCCAGCGTTCAACAGGGGGGGCGCGACACCGGGGAGCTGTTTTTT. As protein: CASVQQGGRDTGELFF.

CDR3 sequence: CASSSQGDPGYGYTF. In DNA, the CDR3 is TGTGCCAGCAGTTCACAGGGGGATCCGGGCTATGGCTACACCTTC. The chain has TRBV7-9 and TRBJ1-2; the match to TRBD1 covers 8 bases. The CDR3 contains 15 residues. Unmatched junction bases numbered 10, after V lost 6 bases and J lost 4 bases. The germline V gene encodes CDR1 SEHNR and CDR2 FQNEAQ (reference sequence).

The chain joins TRBV4-2 to TRBJ2-2; maybe TRBD2 (6 bases). Trimming removed 3 bases from V and 3 bases from J, with 8 bases in between. The CDR3 loop spans 14 amino acids. Germline V gene data show CDR1 as LGHNA and CDR2 as YNFKEQ. Written as DNA, the CDR3 is TGTGCCAGCAGCCACTCGGGGGACACCGGGGAGCTGTTTTTT. Protein: CASSHSGDTGELFF.

This clonotype was found many times. This chain joins TRBV11-1 and TRBJ2-1, with 14 bases identical to TRBD2. CDR3 length: 18 amino acids. Germline V gene data show CDR1 as SGHAT and CDR2 as FQDESV (reference sequence). Trimming at V came to 4 bases and at J to 0 bases, leaving 5 bases not matched to a gene. The CDR3 loop is CASSSGTSGGRSYNEQFF. In DNA, the CDR3 is TGTGCCAGCAGCTCAGGGACTAGCGGGGGCCGCTCCTACAATGAGCAGTTCTTC.

The rearrangement joins TRBV12-3 or TRBV12-4 to TRBJ1-1, with D hard to call. CDR3 length: 13 amino acids. The V gene lost 9 bases and the J gene lost 1 base, with 12 bases spanning the gap. As DNA, the CDR3 is TGTGCCAGTCGACCTTTGGCGAACACTGAAGCTTTCTTT. Translating gives CASRPLANTEAFF.

The chain has TRBV29-1 and TRBJ1-2; D unresolved. The ends were cut back, 4 bases at V and 6 bases at J, with 12 bases in the middle. The CDR3 extends over 12 amino acids. From germline, CDR1 is SQVTM and CDR2 ANQGSEA. CDR3 residues: CSVGSGWDGYTF. CDR3 bases: TGCAGCGTTGGGAGCGGGTGGGATGGCTACACCTTC.

This chain's CDR3 is CAISESRGKLFF. In DNA form, the CDR3 reads TGTGCCATCAGTGAGTCCCGCGGAAAACTGTTTTTT. J is TRBJ1-4 and V is TRBV10-3; D uncertain. Trimming stripped 0 bases from V and 10 bases from J, with 6 bases between. The germline V gene has CDR1 ENHRY and CDR2 SYGVKD. The CDR3 is made up of 12 amino acids.

A single count supports this clonotype. The chain links TRBV5-1 to TRBJ2-5, with D perhaps matching TRBD2 (6 bases). The CDR3 is 15 amino acids. V gave up 1 base and J gave up 10 bases, with 20 bases separating them. Germline assignment: CDR1 SGHRS and CDR2 YFSETQ. The CDR3 reads CASSLNPGMEGIQYF. The CDR3, as DNA: TGCGCCAGCAGCTTGAATCCGGGGATGGAGGGTATCCAGTACTTC. Together with reference TRBV5-1 and TRBJ2-5, the CDR3 gives the full variable domain: KAGVTQTPRYLIKTRGQQVTLSCSPISGHRSVSWYQQTPGQGLQFLFEYFSETQRNKGNFPGRFSGRQFSNSRSEMNVSTLELGDSALYLCASSLNPGMEGIQYFGPGTRLLVL.

V is TRBV5-6 and J is TRBJ2-7; perhaps TRBD2 as D (6 bases). The CDR3 is 14 residues long. V was pared by 4 bases and J by 0 bases, with 11 bases between. The germline V gene has CDR1 SGHDT and CDR2 YYEEEE. The CDR3 DNA follows: TGTGCCAGCAGCACACGGGGGATCTCCTACGAGCAGTACTTC. Its protein is CASSTRGISYEQYF.

This sequence joins TRBV20-1 and TRBJ1-5, with a weak D call TRBD1 (6 bases). With 6 bases removed from V and 5 bases from J, the gap between germline ends came to 11 bases. This CDR3 is built from 12 residues. Germline CDR1 DFQATT, CDR2 SNEGSKA (reference sequence). The CDR3 loop is CSATGLDQPQHF. CDR3 DNA: TGCAGTGCAACAGGGCTGGATCAGCCCCAGCATTTT.

This clonotype came up a few times. The V gene is TRBV24-1, the J gene TRBJ2-3; D remains unclear. Germline CDR1 KGHDR, CDR2 SFDVKD. Trimming shortened V by 3 bases and J by 2 bases, and 11 bases separated the two germline ends. The CDR3 consists of 15 residues. CDR3 amino acids: CATSDMSGITDTQYF. For the CDR3, the DNA is TGTGCCACCAGTGATATGTCAGGCATCACAGATACGCAGTATTTT.

This chain links TRBV12-3 or TRBV12-4 with TRBJ1-1; D is possibly TRBD1 (6 bases). The CDR3 is made up of 15 amino acids. The V end was cut by 6 bases, the J end by 0 bases, with 14 bases between. The CDR3 reads CASRRTVGMNTEAFF. The CDR3 coding sequence is TGTGCCAGCAGAAGGACAGTCGGAATGAACACTGAAGCTTTCTTT.